In its sample, the clone carrying this T cell receptor (beta chain) was seen once. In the authors' workflow: Nucleated cell counts were estimated from reference gene primer amplification. TCRdb keeps only in-frame clones here, not all; method: immunoSEQ multiplex PCR. V, J and clone size were drawn from that table, and D and trimming were deduced from the DNA. The sample lists around 160,000 clones, 84% occurring once. This entry is derived from a study of blood T cell repertoires in COVID-19. Overall study context: T cells, B-cell-depleted T cells, or PBMCs supplied cDNA or gDNA.

V lost 0 bases and J 1 base, leaving 9 bases between the germline ends. CDR1 and CDR2 from the germline V gene are MNHNY and SVGAGI (reference sequence). The CDR3 spans 15 residues. This TCR was recovered from a woman between 50 and 59 years old who had been exposed to COVID-19. The sample taken for sequencing was PBMCs or T cells enriched from blood (not recorded which). The gene calls are TRBV6-6 and TRBJ1-2; D uncertain. The CDR3 loop reads CASSYSTGINYGYTF. The CDR3 nucleotides read TGTGCCAGCAGTTACTCTACCGGGATTAACTATGGCTACACCTTC.